Shown below are 5 T cell receptor beta chains from a single sample sequenced in a study of blood T cell repertoires in COVID-19 (dated by TCRdb to the early 2020s). Preparation of the library involved the immunoSEQ multiplex PCR assay. In its TCRdb copy, this immuneACCESS table keeps in-frame sequences only and misses some clones. Where compared with another copy, unresolved V genes explain less than half of these, and the others have no known cause. Within this sample are around 160,000 clones, with about 86% of them counted one time only. The ten most abundant clones make up roughly 18% of the sample. Sequencing input: peripheral blood. Receptors originate from an elderly woman with acute or convalescent COVID-19.

The chain joins TRBV10-2 to TRBJ1-5; D gene unclear. The CDR3 covers 16 residues. Per germline, CDR1 WSHSY and CDR2 SAAADI. Trimming cost V 6 bases and J 4 bases, with 19 bases left between them. CDR3 amino acids: CASRTAGGGGNQPQHF. The CDR3 region has the DNA TGCGCCAGCAGGACGGCGGGAGGAGGAGGGAATCAGCCCCAGCATTTT.

This chain joins TRBV19 and TRBJ2-7; 9 nucleotides align to TRBD2. The CDR3 loop spans 15 amino acids. Germline values: CDR1 LNHDA, CDR2 SQIVND (reference sequence). The V segment lost 3 bases and the J segment 2 bases; nucleotides outside the gene matches: 5. The chain's CDR3 is CASSIKAGGPYEQYF. The CDR3 bases are TGTGCCAGTAGTATTAAAGCGGGAGGTCCCTACGAGCAGTACTTC. The variable domain in full, completed from reference TRBV19 and TRBJ2-7, reads DGGITQSPKYLFRKEGQNVTLSCEQNLNHDAMYWYRQDPGQGLRLIYYSQIVNDFQKGDIAEGYSVSREKKESFPLTVTSAQKNPTAFYLCASSIKAGGPYEQYFGPGTRLTVT.

The chain couples TRBV19 to TRBJ1-3; D is unresolved. Germline CDR1 is LNHDA and CDR2 is SQIVND (reference sequence). This CDR3 comprises 14 residues. The V end was cut by 3 bases, the J end by 4 bases, with 10 bases between. The CDR3 loop reads CASSIGTAGNTIYF. The CDR3 DNA reads TGTGCCAGTAGTATCGGAACAGCCGGAAACACCATATATTTT.

The rearrangement links TRBV5-4 to TRBJ2-2, with TRBD2 as a possible D gene (6 bases). V lost 3 bases and J lost 4, with 19 bases in between. Germline V lookup: CDR1 SGHNT, CDR2 YYREEE (reference sequence). The CDR3 contains 17 residues. The CDR3 is CASSSEGRTSATGELFF. CDR3 bases: TGTGCCAGCAGCTCGGAGGGGCGCACTTCGGCCACCGGGGAGCTGTTTTTT.

The chain couples TRBV11-2 to TRBJ2-1; 8 bases line up with TRBD2. CDR3 size: 18 residues. The ends lost 5 bases at V and 7 bases at J; junction bases unmatched: 19. CDR1 and CDR2 (germline): SGHAT, FQNNGV. CDR3 sequence (DNA): TGTGCCAGCAGCCCTAGGGGGACTAGTAATAATATAAGAAATGAGCAGTTCTTC. It is translated as CASSPRGTSNNIRNEQFF.